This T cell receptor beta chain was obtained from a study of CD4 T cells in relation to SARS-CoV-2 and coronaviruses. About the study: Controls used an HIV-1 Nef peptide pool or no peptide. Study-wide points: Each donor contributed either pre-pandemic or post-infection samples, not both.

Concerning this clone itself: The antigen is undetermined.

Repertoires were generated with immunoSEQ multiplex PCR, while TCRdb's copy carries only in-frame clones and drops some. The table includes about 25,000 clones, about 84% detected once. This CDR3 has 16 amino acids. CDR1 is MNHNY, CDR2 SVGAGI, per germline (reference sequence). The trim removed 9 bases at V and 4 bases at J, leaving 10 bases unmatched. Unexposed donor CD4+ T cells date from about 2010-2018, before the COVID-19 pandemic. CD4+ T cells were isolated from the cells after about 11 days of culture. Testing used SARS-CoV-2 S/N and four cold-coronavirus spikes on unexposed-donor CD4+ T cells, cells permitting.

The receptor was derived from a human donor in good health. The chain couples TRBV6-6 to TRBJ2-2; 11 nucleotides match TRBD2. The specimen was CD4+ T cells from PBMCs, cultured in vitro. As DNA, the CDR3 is TGTGCCAGTCTAGCGGGAGGTTACCGAGGCACCGGGGAGCTGTTTTTT. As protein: CASLAGGYRGTGELFF.